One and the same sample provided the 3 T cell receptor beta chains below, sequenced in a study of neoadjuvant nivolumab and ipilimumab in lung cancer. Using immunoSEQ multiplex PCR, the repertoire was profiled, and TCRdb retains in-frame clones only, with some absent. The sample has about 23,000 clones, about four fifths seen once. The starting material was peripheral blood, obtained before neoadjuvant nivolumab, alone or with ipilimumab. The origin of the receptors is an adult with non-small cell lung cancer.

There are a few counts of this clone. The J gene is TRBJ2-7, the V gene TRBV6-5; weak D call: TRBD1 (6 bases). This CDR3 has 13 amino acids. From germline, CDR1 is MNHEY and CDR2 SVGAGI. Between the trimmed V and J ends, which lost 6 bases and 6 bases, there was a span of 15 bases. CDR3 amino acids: CASRKTGNGEQYF. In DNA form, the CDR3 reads TGTGCCAGCAGAAAAACAGGGAACGGCGAGCAGTACTTC.

CDR3 sequence (DNA): TGTGCCAGCAGCGTAGTTATGAACACTGAAGCTTTCTTT. Its translation is CASSVVMNTEAFF. The chain recombines TRBV9 with TRBJ1-1; no reliable D call. In germline, CDR1 is SGDLS, CDR2 YYNGEE. V was pared by 0 bases and J by 0 bases, with 3 bases between. The length of the CDR3 is 13 residues. Supplemented by reference TRBV9 and TRBJ1-1, the full variable domain reads DSGVTQTPKHLITATGQRVTLRCSPRSGDLSVYWYQQSLDQGLQFLIQYYNGEERAKGNILERFSAQQFPDLHSELNLSSLELGDSALYFCASSVVMNTEAFFGQGTRLTVV.

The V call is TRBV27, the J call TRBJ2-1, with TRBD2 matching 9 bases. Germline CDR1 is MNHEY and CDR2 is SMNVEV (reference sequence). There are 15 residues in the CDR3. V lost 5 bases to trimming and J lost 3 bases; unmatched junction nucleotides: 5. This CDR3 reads CASSTTSGRYNEQFF. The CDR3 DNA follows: TGTGCCAGCAGTACGACTAGCGGACGCTACAATGAGCAGTTCTTC.